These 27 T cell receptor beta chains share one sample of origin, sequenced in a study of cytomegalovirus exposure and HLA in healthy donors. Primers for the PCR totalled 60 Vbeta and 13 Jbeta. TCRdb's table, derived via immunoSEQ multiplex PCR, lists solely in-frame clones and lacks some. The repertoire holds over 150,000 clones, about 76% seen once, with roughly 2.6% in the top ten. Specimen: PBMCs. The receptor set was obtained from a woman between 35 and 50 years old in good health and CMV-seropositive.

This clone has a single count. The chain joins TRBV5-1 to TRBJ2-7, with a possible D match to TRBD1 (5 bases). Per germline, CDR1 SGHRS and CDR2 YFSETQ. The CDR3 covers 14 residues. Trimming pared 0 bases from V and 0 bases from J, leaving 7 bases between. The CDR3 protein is CASSLGGASYEQYF. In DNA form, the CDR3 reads TGCGCCAGCAGCTTGGGGGGCGCCTCCTACGAGCAGTACTTC. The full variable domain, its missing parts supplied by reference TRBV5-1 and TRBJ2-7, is KAGVTQTPRYLIKTRGQQVTLSCSPISGHRSVSWYQQTPGQGLQFLFEYFSETQRNKGNFPGRFSGRQFSNSRSEMNVSTLELGDSALYLCASSLGGASYEQYFGPGTRLTVT.

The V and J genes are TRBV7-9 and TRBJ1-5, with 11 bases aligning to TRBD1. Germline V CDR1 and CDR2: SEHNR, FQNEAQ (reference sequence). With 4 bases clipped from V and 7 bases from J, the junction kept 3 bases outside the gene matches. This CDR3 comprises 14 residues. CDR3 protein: CASSSGTGGQPQHF. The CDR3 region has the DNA TGTGCCAGCAGCTCCGGGACAGGGGGACAGCCCCAGCATTTT.

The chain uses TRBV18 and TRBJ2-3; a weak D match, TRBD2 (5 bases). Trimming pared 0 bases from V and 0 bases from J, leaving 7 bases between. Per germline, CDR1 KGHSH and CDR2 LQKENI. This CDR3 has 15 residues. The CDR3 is CASSPPGASTDTQYF. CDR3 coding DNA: TGTGCCAGCTCACCACCGGGAGCTAGCACAGATACGCAGTATTTT.

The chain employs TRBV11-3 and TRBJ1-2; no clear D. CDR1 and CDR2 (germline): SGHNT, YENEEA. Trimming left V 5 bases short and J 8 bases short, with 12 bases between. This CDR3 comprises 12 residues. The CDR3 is CASSTFTGGYTF. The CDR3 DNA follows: TGTGCCAGCAGCACTTTCACGGGGGGCTACACCTTC.

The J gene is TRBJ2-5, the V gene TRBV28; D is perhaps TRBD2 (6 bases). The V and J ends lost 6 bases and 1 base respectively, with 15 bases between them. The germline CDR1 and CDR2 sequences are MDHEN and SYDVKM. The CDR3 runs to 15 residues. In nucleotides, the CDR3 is TGTGCCAGCAGGGAGCTGGGACTGTCCCAAGAGACCCAGTACTTC. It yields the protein CASRELGLSQETQYF.

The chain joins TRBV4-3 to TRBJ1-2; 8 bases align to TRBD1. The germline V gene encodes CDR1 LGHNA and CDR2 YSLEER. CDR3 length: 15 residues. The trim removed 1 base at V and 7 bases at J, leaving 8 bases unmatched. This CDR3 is CASSQGVSTGVGYTF. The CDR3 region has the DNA TGCGCCAGCAGCCAAGGAGTGTCGACAGGGGTTGGCTACACCTTC.

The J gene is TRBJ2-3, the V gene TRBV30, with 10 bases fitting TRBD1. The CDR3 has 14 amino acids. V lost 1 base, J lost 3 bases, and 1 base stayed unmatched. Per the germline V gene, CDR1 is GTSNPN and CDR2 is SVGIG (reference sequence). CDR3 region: CAWSGTGGTDTQYF. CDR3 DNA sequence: TGTGCCTGGAGTGGGACAGGGGGGACAGATACGCAGTATTTT.

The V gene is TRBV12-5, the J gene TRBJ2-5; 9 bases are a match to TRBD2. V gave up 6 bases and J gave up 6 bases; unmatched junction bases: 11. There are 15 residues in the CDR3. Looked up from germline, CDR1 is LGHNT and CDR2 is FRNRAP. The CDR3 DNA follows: TGTGCTAGTGGCTCCCGGGTAGCGGGAGAGAAGACCCAGTACTTC. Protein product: CASGSRVAGEKTQYF.

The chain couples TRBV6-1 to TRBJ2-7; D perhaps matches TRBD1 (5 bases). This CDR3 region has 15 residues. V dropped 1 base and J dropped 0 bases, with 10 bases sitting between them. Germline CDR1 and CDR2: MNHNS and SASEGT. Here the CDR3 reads CASSEGRGLSYEQYF. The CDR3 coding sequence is TGTGCCAGCAGTGAAGGTAGGGGCCTCTCCTACGAGCAGTACTTC.

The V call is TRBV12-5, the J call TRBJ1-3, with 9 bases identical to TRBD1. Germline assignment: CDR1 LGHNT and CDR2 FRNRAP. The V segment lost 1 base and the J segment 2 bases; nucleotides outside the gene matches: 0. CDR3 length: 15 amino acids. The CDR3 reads CASGLGQGAGNTIYF. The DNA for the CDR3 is TGTGCTAGTGGTTTGGGACAGGGGGCTGGAAACACCATATATTTT.

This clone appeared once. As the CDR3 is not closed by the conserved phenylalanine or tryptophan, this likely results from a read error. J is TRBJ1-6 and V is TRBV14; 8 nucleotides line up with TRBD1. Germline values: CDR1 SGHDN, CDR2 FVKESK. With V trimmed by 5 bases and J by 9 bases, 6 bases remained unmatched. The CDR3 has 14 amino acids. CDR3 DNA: TGTGCCAGCAGCGAAGGGACAGGCCTTTCACCCCTCCACTTG. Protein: CASSEGTGLSPLHL.

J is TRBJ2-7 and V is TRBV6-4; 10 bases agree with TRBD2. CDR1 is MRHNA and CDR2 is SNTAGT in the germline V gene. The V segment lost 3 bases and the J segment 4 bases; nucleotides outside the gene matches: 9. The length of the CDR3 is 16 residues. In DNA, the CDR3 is TGTGCCAGCAGTGAGCGGGAGCGGGGGGGCCAATACGAGCAGTACTTC. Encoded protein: CASSERERGGQYEQYF.

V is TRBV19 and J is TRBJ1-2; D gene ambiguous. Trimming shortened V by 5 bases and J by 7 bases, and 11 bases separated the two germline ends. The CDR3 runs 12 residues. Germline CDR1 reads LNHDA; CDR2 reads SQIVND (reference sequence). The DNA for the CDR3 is TGTGCCAGTAGTTCGGGGATCTTTGGCTACACCTTC. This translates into CASSSGIFGYTF.

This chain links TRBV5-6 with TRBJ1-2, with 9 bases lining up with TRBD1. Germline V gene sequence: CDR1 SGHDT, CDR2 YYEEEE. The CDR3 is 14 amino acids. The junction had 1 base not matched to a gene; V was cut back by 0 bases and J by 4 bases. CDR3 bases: TGTGCCAGCAGCTTGGAACAGGGGGCCTATGGCTACACCTTC. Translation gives CASSLEQGAYGYTF.

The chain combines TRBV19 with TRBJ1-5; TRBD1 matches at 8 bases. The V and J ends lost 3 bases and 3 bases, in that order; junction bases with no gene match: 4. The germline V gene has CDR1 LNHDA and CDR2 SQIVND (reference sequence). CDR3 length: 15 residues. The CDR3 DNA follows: TGTGCCAGTAGTATCGGGGACAGGTTCAATCAGCCCCAGCATTTT. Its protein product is CASSIGDRFNQPQHF. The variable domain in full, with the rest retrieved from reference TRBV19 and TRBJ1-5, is DGGITQSPKYLFRKEGQNVTLSCEQNLNHDAMYWYRQDPGQGLRLIYYSQIVNDFQKGDIAEGYSVSREKKESFPLTVTSAQKNPTAFYLCASSIGDRFNQPQHFGDGTRLSIL.

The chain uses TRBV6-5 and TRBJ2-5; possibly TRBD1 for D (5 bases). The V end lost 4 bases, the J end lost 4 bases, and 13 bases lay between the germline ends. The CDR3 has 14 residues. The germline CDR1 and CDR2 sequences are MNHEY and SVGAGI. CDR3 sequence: CASSSQGWGETQYF. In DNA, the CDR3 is TGTGCCAGCAGTTCCCAGGGTTGGGGAGAGACCCAGTACTTC.

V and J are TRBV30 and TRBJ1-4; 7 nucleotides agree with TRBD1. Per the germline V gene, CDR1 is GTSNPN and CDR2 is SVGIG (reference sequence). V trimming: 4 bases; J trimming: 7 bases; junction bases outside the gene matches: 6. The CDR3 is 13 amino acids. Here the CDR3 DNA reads TGTGCCTGGACAGGGCAGGGGGGTGAAAAACTGTTTTTT. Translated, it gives CAWTGQGGEKLFF.

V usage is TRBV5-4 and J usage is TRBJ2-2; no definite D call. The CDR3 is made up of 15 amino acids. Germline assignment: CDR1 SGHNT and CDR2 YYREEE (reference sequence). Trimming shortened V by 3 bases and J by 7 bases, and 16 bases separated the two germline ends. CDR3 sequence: CASSSKRPQNGELFF. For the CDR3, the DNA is TGTGCCAGCAGCTCGAAGAGGCCGCAGAACGGGGAGCTGTTTTTT.

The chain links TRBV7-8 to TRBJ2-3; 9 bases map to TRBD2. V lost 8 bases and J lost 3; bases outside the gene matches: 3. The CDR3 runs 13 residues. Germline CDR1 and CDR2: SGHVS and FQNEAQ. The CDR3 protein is CASGAGGTDTQYF. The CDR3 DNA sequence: TGTGCCAGCGGCGCGGGAGGGACAGATACGCAGTATTTT. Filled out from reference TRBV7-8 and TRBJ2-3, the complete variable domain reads GAGVSQSPRYKVAKRGQDVALRCDPISGHVSLFWYQQALGQGPEFLTYFQNEAQLDKSGLPSDRFFAERPEGSVSTLKIQRTQQEDSAVYLCASGAGGTDTQYFGPGTRLTVL.

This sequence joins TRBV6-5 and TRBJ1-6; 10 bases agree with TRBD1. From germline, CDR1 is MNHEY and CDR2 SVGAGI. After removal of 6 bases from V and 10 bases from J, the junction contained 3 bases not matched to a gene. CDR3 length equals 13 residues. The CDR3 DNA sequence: TGTGCCAGCAGCCAGGGACAGGGGTCACCCCTCCACTTT. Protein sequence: CASSQGQGSPLHF.

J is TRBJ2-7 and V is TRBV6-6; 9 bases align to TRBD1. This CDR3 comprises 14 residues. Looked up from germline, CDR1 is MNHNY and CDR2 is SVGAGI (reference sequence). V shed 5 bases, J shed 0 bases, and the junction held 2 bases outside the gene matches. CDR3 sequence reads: CASSGQGTSYEQYF. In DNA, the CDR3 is TGTGCCAGCAGTGGACAGGGGACCTCCTACGAGCAGTACTTC.

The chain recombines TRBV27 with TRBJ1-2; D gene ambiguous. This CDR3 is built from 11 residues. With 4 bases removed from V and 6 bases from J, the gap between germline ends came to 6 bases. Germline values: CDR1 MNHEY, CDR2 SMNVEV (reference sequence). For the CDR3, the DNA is TGTGCCAGCAGTTCCGGGAATGGCTACACCTTC. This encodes CASSSGNGYTF.

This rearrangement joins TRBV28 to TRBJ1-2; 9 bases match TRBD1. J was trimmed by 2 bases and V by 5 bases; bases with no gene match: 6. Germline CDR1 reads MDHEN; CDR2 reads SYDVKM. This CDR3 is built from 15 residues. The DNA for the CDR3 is TGTGCCAGCAGTCTTGGGACAGGGAGCAACTATGGCTACACCTTC. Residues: CASSLGTGSNYGYTF.

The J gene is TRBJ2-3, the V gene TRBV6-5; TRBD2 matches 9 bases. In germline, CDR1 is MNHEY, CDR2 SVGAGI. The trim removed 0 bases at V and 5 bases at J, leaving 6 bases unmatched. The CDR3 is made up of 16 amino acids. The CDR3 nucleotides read TGTGCCAGCAGTTACTCTCTAGCGGGGCCTGGAGATACGCAGTATTTT. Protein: CASSYSLAGPGDTQYF.

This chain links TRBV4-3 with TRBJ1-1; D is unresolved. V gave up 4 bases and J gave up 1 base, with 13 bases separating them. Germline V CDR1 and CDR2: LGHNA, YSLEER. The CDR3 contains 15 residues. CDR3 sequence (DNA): TGCGCCAGCAGCCGAGACGGCGGCCCGAACACTGAAGCTTTCTTT. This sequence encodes CASSRDGGPNTEAFF.

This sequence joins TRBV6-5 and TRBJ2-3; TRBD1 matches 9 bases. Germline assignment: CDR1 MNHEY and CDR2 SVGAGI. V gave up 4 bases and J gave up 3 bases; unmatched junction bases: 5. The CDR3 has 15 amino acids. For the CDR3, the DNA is TGTGCCAGCAGTTTAGGGGACAGGGTGACAGATACGCAGTATTTT. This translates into CASSLGDRVTDTQYF.

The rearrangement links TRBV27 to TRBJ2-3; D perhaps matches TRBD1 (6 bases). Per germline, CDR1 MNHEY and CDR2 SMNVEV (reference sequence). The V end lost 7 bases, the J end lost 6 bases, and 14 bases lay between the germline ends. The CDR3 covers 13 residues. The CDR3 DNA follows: TGTGCCAGCAAGGTCACAGGGTCGGATACGCAGTATTTT. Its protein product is CASKVTGSDTQYF.